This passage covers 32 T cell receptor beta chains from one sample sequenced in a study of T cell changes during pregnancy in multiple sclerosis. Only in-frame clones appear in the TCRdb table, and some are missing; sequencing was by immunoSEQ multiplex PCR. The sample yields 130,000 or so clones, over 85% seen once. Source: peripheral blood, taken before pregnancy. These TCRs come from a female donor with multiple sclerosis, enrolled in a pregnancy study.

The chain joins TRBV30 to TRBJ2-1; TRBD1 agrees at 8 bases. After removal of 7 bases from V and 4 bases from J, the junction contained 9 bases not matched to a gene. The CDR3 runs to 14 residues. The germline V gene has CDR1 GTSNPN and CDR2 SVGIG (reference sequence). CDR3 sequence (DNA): TGTGCCTTGACCGACAGGGGCCGTTACAATGAGCAGTTCTTC. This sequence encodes CALTDRGRYNEQFF.

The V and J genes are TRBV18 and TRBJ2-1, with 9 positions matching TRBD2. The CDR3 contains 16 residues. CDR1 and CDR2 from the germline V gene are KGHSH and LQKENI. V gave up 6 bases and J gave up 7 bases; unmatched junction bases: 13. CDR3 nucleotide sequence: TGTGCCAGCTCCTTCCCTAGCGGGGTCCCGGGGAATGAGCAGTTCTTC. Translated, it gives CASSFPSGVPGNEQFF.

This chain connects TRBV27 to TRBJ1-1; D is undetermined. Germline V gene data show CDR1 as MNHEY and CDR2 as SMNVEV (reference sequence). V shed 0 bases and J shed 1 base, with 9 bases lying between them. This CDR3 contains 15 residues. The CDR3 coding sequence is TGTGCCAGCAGTTTATCGAACAGTCGGAACACTGAAGCTTTCTTT. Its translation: CASSLSNSRNTEAFF.

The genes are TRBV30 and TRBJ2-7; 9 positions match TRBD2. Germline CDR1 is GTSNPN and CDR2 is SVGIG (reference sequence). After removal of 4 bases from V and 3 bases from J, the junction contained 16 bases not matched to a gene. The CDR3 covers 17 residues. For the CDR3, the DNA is TGTGCCTGGACCTCCGATCCTCGGACTAGCGAGGTCTACGAGCAGTACTTC. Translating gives CAWTSDPRTSEVYEQYF.

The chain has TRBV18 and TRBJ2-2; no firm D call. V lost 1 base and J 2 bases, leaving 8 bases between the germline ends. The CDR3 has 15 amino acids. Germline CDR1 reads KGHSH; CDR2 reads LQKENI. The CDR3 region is CASSPRLDNTGELFF. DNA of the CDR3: TGTGCCAGCTCACCACGGCTAGACAACACCGGGGAGCTGTTTTTT.

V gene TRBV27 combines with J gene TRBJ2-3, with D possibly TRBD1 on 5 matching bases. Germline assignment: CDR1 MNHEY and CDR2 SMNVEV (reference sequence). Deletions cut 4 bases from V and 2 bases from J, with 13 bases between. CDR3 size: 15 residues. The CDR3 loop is CASSYRNLITDTQYF. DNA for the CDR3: TGTGCCAGCAGTTACAGGAACCTGATCACAGATACGCAGTATTTT.

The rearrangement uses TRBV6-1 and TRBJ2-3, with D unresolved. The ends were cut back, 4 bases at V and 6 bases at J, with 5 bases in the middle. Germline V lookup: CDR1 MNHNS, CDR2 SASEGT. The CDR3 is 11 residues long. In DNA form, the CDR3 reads TGTGCCAGCAGTGCCCGTGATACGCAGTATTTT. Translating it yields CASSARDTQYF.

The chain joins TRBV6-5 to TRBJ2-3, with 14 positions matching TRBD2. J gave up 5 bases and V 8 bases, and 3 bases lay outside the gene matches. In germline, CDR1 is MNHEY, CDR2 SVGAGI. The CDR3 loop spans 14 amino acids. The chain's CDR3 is CASRLAGGQDTQYF. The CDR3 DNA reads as TGTGCCAGCCGACTAGCGGGGGGGCAAGATACGCAGTATTTT.

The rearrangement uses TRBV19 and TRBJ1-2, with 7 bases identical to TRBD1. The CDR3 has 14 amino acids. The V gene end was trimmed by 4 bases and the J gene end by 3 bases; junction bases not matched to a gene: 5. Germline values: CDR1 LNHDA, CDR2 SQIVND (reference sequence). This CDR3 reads CASSNQGQYYGYTF. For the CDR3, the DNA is TGTGCCAGTAGTAATCAGGGACAGTACTATGGCTACACCTTC.

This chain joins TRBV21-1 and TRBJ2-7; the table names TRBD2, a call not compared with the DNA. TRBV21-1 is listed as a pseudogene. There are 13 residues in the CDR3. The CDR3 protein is CASTIAGGYEQYF. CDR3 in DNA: TGTGCCAGCACGATAGCGGGAGGCTACGAGCAGTACTTC.

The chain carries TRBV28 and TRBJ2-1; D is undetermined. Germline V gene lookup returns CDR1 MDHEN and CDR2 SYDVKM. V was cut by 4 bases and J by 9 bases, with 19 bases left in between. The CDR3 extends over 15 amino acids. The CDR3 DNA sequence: TGTGCCAGCAGTTCCACTTTCGGGTTTGCGCGTGAGCAGTTCTTC. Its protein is CASSSTFGFAREQFF.

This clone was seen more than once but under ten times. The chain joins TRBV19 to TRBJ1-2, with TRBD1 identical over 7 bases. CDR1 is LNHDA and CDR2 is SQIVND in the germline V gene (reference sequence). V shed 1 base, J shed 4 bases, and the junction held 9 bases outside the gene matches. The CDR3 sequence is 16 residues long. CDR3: CASSIGGQAILYGYTF. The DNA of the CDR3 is TGTGCCAGTAGTATAGGAGGACAGGCCATCCTCTATGGCTACACCTTC.

The CDR3 DNA follows: TGTGCCAGCAGTTACGACAGGGCTCCTTATGGCTACACCTTC. Amino acids: CASSYDRAPYGYTF. The V and J genes are TRBV6-5 and TRBJ1-2; 7 positions agree with TRBD1. After removal of 2 bases from V and 5 bases from J, the junction contained 5 bases not matched to a gene. Per germline, CDR1 MNHEY and CDR2 SVGAGI. The CDR3 loop spans 14 amino acids.

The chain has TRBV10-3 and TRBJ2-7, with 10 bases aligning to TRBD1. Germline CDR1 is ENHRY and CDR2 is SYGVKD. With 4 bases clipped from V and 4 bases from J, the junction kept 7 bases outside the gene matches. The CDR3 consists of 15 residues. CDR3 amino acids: CAISGQGQGSYEQYF. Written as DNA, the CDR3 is TGTGCCATCAGTGGGCAGGGACAGGGGTCGTACGAGCAGTACTTC.

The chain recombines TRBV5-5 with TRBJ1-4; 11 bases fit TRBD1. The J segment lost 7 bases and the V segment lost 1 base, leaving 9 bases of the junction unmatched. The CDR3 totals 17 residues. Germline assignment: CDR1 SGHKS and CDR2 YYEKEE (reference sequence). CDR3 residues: CASSLSYGGTGGEKLFF. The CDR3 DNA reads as TGTGCCAGCAGCTTGTCCTACGGTGGGACAGGGGGTGAAAAACTGTTTTTT.

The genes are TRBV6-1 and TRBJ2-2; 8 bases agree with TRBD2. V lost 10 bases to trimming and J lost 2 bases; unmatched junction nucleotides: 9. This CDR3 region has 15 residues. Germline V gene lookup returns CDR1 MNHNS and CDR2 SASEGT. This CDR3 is CATRGRRANTGELFF. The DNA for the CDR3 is TGTGCCACCCGCGGGAGGAGGGCTAACACCGGGGAGCTGTTTTTT.

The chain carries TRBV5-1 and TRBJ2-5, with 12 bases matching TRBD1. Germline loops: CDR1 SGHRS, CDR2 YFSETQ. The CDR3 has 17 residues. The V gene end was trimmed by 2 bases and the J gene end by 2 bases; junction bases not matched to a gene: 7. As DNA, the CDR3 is TGCGCCAGCAGCTTCCTTGGGACAGGGGGCCCTCAAGAGACCCAGTACTTC. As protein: CASSFLGTGGPQETQYF.

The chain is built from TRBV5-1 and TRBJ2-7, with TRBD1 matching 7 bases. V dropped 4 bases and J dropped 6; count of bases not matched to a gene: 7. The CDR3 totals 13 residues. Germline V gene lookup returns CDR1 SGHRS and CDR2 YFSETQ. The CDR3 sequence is CASSPEGQAEQYF. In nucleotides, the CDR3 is TGCGCCAGCAGCCCCGAAGGACAGGCCGAGCAGTACTTC.

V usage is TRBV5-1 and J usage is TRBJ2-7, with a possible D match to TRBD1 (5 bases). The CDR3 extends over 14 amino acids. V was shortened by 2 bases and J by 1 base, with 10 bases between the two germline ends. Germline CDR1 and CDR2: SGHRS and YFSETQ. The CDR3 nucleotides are TGCGCCAGCAGCTTCATGCAGGGTTCCTACGAGCAGTACTTC. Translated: CASSFMQGSYEQYF.

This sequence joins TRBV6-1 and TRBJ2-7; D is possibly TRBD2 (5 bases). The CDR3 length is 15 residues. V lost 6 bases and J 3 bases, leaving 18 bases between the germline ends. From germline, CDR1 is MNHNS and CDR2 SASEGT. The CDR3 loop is CASSPLRARGYEQYF. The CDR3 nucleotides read TGTGCCAGCAGCCCCTTGAGGGCAAGAGGCTACGAGCAGTACTTC.

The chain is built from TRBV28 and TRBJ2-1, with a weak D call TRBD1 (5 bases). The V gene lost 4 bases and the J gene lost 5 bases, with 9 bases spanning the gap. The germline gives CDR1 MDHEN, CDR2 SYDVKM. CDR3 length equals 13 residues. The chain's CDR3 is CASSSSTDNEQFF. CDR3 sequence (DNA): TGTGCCAGCAGTTCGTCGACAGACAATGAGCAGTTCTTC.

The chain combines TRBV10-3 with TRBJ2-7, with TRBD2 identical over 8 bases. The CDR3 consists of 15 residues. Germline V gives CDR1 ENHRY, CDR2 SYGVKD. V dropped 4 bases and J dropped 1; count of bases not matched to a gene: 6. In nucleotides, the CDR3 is TGTGCCATCAGTGTTGCAACTAGCGGTTCCTACGAGCAGTACTTC. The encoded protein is CAISVATSGSYEQYF.

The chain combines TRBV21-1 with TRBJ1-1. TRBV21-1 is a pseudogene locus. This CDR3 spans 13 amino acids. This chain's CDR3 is CASSRLGDTEAFF. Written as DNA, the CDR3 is TGTGCCAGCAGCCGTCTGGGAGACACTGAAGCTTTCTTT.

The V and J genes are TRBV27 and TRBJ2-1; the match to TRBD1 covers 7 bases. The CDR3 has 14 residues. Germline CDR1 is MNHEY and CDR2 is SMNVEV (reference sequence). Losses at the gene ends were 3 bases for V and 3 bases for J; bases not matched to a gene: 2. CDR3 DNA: TGTGCCAGCAGTTTCAGGACAGGCTACAATGAGCAGTTCTTC. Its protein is CASSFRTGYNEQFF.

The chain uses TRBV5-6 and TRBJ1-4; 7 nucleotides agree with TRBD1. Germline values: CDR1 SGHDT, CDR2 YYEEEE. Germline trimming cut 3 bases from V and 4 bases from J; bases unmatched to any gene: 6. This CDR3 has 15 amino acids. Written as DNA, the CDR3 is TGTGCCAGCAGCTCCATACAGGGGTTTAATGAAAAACTGTTTTTT. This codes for CASSSIQGFNEKLFF.

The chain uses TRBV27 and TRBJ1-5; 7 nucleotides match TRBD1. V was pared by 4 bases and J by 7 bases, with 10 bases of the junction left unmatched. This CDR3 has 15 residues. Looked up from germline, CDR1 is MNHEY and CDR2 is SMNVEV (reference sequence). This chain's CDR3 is CASSSRQGGGQPQHF. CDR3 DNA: TGTGCCAGCAGTTCCCGACAGGGAGGAGGACAGCCCCAGCATTTT.

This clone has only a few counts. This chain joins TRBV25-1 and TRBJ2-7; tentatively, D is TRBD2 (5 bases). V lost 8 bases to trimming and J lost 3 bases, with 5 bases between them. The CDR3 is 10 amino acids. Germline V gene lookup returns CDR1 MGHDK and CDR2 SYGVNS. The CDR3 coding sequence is TGTGCCAGCGCGGGCTACGAGCAGTACTTC. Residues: CASAGYEQYF.

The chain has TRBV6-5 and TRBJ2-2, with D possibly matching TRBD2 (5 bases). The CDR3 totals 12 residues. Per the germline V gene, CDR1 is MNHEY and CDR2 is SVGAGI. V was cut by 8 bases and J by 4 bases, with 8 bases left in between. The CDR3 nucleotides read TGTGCCAGCGGGAGAGGCACCGGGGAGCTGTTTTTT. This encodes CASGRGTGELFF.

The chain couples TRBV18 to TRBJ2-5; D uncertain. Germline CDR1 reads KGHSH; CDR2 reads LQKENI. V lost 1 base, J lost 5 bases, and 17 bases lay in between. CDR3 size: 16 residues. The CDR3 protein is CASSPLNSPVRETQYF. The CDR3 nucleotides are TGTGCCAGCTCACCACTCAACAGCCCTGTCCGGGAGACCCAGTACTTC.

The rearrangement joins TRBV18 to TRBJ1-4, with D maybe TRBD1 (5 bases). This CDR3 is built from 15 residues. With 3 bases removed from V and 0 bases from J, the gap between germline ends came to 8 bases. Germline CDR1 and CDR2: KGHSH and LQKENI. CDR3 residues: CASSPTGATNEKLFF. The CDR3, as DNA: TGTGCCAGCTCACCCACAGGTGCAACTAATGAAAAACTGTTTTTT.

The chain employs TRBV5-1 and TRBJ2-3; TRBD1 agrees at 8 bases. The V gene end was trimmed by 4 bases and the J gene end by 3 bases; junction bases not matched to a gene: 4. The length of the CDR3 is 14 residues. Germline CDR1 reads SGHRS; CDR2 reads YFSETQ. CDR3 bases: TGCGCCAGCAGCCCGAGACAGGGGACAGATACGCAGTATTTT. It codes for CASSPRQGTDTQYF.

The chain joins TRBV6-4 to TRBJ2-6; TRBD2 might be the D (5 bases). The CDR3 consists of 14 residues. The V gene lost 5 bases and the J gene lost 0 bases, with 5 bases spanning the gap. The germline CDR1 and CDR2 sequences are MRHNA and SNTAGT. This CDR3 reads CASSRDSGANVLTF. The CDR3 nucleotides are TGTGCCAGCAGTCGGGACTCTGGGGCCAACGTCCTGACTTTC.